The T cell receptor beta chain under discussion was sequenced for a study of control samples from healthy donors and cancer patients. CDR1 is SGHTA, CDR2 FQGTGA, per germline. Trimming stripped 4 bases from V and 12 bases from J, with 16 bases between. The CDR3 is 13 residues long. Clones were sequenced by immunoSEQ multiplex PCR, and TCRdb holds only the in-frame ones, with some missing. The sample contains approximately 150,000 clones, about nine tenths of which appear only once. V usage is TRBV7-3 and J usage is TRBJ2-4; TRBD1 might be the D (5 bases). The TCR was taken from a middle-aged woman in good health. Sequencing was performed on blood. CDR3 sequence: CASSSGKGLTQYF. Here the CDR3 DNA reads TGTGCCAGCAGCTCCGGTAAGGGGCTAACTCAGTACTTC.